This T cell receptor beta chain was identified in a study of beta chain features in type 1 diabetes. Every isolated RNA sample was fully reverse transcribed, so sequencing captured expressed TCRB transcripts. Repertoires were generated with immunoSEQ multiplex PCR, while TCRdb's copy carries only in-frame clones and drops some. The table lists a few hundred thousand clones, over 12% of them singletons. Trimming shortened V by 0 bases and J by 7 bases, and 17 bases separated the two germline ends. The CDR3 spans 15 residues. Germline CDR1 reads SGHRS; CDR2 reads YFSETQ. J is TRBJ2-7 and V is TRBV5-1; D is uncertain. The sequencing sample was made of naive CD4+ T cells from blood. The sequence came from a woman under 30 in good health. Written as DNA, the CDR3 is TGCGCCAGCAGCTTGGTAGGTGGGCTAATCAGGGAGCAGTACTTC. Translated, it gives CASSLVGGLIREQYF.